A single T cell receptor (beta chain) is shown here with its context. What it binds is not known. This entry belongs to a study of graft-versus-host responses after intestinal transplantation. For the study at large: Anti-thymocyte globulin induction, then tacrolimus and steroids for roughly 3 years, went to all recipients. Findings of the study overall: Graft-donor T cell macrochimerism coincided with high graft-versus-host to host-versus-graft clonal ratios in allografts. Present in recipient marrow, GvH clones included some that appeared first in ileum or blood. The study associated peak circulating GvH clone levels with early post-transplant HvG declines.

The protocol was immunoSEQ multiplex PCR, while the TCRdb copy is restricted to in-frame clones and leaves out a portion. The table shows around 120,000 clones, with around 96% occurring only once. The CDR3 loop spans 18 amino acids. CDR1 and CDR2 (germline): SEHNR, FQNEAQ (reference sequence). Trimming cost V 2 bases and J 7 bases, with 27 bases left between them. The receptor was derived from a human donor who received an intestinal transplant. The V call is TRBV7-9, the J call TRBJ2-7, with D tentatively TRBD1 or TRBD2 (5 bases each). The sequenced sample was unstimulated CD8+ T cells sorted from spleen or lymph node cells, obtained before intestinal transplant. CDR3 nucleotides: TGTGCCAGCAGCTTATGGGGGAACACTTACAGGCAGAGTCCAGAGCAGTACTTC. This codes for CASSLWGNTYRQSPEQYF.